This TCR beta chain was sequenced during a study listed by TCRdb under 2016. Background for the entire study: The study investigated the origins of HIV persistence in individuals who naturally controlled HIV infection.

Note on this clonotype: No antigen is known for it. Base qualities were left out, and no much larger clone turns up one base away.

The receptor library was made with 5' RACE. Sequencer: Illumina HiSeq 2000. Clones were called with MiXCR by TCRdb after fastp trimmed the public reads at Q25, and only in-frame beta chains were retained. Rows merge per CDR3 protein into single entries with the most common DNA and genes. The sample data list over a hundred distinct CDR3 sequences, and 17% of these were observed just once. In total, the top ten clones hold around 79% of the sample. CDR1 and CDR2 were assigned from the germline V gene as MNHNS and SASEGT. From cysteine to phenylalanine, the CDR3 is 14 amino acids long. Of the read, only the CDR3 DNA is kept; its 42 bases are in frame from base 1. The junction shows trimming of 7 bases on V and 4 bases on J, and the gene matches do not reach 5 bases of it.

The sequence joins TRBV6-1 to TRBJ2-7; 12 bases in the junction line up with TRBD1. The receptor was isolated from a male donor with HIV. Sequencing was performed on effector memory T cells from blood PBMCs. The label giving this sample's cell subset or site can be read as: effector memory CD4+ T cells. CDR3 loop: CASNRDRGRYEQYF. The sequenced DNA: TGTGCCAGCAACCGGGACAGGGGGCGTTACGAGCAGTACTTC.